This TCR beta chain was sequenced during a study of shared clonotypes between healthy human individuals. General observations from the study: Generation probabilities of non-shared clonotypes were lower (relative to those shared by all four donors).

The germline V and J ends were trimmed by 1 base and 2 bases, with 9 bases remaining between them. There are 14 residues in the CDR3. Germline CDR1 SGHVS, CDR2 FQNEAQ. Sequencing was performed with immunoSEQ multiplex PCR; in TCRdb, only in-frame clones are kept and a portion is missing. In the table there are over a million clones, roughly 96% of which are singletons. With regard to this clone: Its antigen is unidentified.

The TCR comes from a man under 40 in good health. The chain carries TRBV7-8 and TRBJ2-7; D unclear. Sequencing input: naive CD4+ T cells sorted from blood. The subset is: CD45RA+ positively selected. As DNA, the CDR3 is TGTGCCAGCAGCTTAGGGCACCTTGCCTACGAGCAGTACTTC. It is translated as CASSLGHLAYEQYF.